The 12 T cell receptor beta chains listed next were all sequenced from one sample in a study of spatial heterogeneity in lung cancer. Time point of the sample: sample taken at primary tumor resection. Frozen PBMC, nontumor lung or tumor provided whole RNA, which was sequenced unsorted. Via MiXCR, TCRdb re-called the 5' RACE reads, giving one row per CDR3 protein. This sample has about 8,600 distinct CDR3 sequences; roughly 4.8% occur once, and the top ten carry roughly 28%. The sample was PBMCs, taken at surgery. The receptors stem from a male donor with early-stage non-small cell lung cancer.

Note on this clonotype: This beta chain came through as a stray read in a library set up for alpha chains, and its size says little. This chain joins TRBV7-6 and TRBJ2-1; possible D gene TRBD2, 5 bases. This CDR3 spans 13 amino acids. Trimming removed 4 bases from V and 9 bases from J, with 13 bases in between. Germline values: CDR1 SGHVS, CDR2 FNYEAQ. CDR3 sequence: CASSYEERSEQFF. In nucleotides, the CDR3 is TGTGCCAGCAGCTACGAGGAGCGGAGTGAGCAGTTCTTC.

This clonotype was recorded at least ten times. Because the library targeted alpha chains, this beta chain is an off-target read whose size means little. The V gene is TRBV12-3 or TRBV12-4, the J gene TRBJ2-2; D might be TRBD2 (6 bases). The CDR3 is made up of 17 amino acids. V was pared by 5 bases and J by 4 bases, with 20 bases between. The chain's CDR3 is CASSPSGLTLFTGELFF. The DNA for the CDR3 is TGTGCCAGCAGTCCCAGCGGGCTCACACTCTTCACCGGGGAGCTGTTTTTT.

This clonotype was detected many times. Within a library made for alpha chains, this beta chain is off target, and its count is uninformative. This rearrangement joins TRBV18 to TRBJ2-1; D not resolved. The germline V gene has CDR1 KGHSH and CDR2 LQKENI. Trimming removed 3 bases from V and 5 bases from J, with 5 bases in between. The CDR3 covers 12 residues. The CDR3 here is CASSPPHNEQFF. The CDR3 bases are TGTGCCAGCTCACCCCCCCACAATGAGCAGTTCTTC.

This clonotype was observed a handful of times. Being off target in a library aimed at alpha chains, this beta chain has a size of little meaning. The chain links TRBV11-2 to TRBJ2-3; 12 bases agree with TRBD2. The CDR3 spans 17 residues. With V trimmed by 1 base and J by 4 bases, 6 bases remained unmatched. Germline CDR1 and CDR2: SGHAT and FQNNGV. The CDR3 DNA is TGTGCCAGCAGCTTAGCACTAGCGGGGGGCCGGGCAGATACGCAGTATTTT. It specifies CASSLALAGGRADTQYF.

The sample holds many counts of this clonotype. Because the library targeted alpha chains, this beta chain is an off-target read whose size means little. The rearrangement links TRBV7-8 to TRBJ2-3; D not certain. Germline CDR1 reads SGHVS; CDR2 reads FQNEAQ. This CDR3 has 15 amino acids. Trimming left V 1 base short and J 5 bases short, with 13 bases between. Here the CDR3 reads CASSLVFGVGDTQYF. The DNA of the CDR3 is TGTGCCAGCAGCTTAGTCTTTGGAGTGGGAGATACGCAGTATTTT.

As regards this clonotype: With the library built for alpha chains, this beta chain is off target and its frequency is not meaningful. Here the CDR3 reads CASSYRDRGYEQYV. CDR3 DNA sequence: TGTGCCAGCAGTTACAGGGACAGGGGCTACGAGCAGTACGTC. This chain connects TRBV6-5 to TRBJ2-7; 10 bases map to TRBD1. Germline V lookup: CDR1 MNHEY, CDR2 SVGAGI. The CDR3 is made up of 14 amino acids. V was pared by 2 bases and J by 3 bases, with 1 base of the junction left unmatched.

By proportion, this clonotype is medium-sized. The size of this beta chain means little, since it is a stray read in a library made for alpha chains. J is TRBJ1-1 and V is TRBV28, with D unclear. V was trimmed by 2 bases and J by 4 bases, leaving 11 bases between them. Germline V CDR1 and CDR2: MDHEN, SYDVKM. The CDR3 is made up of 14 amino acids. The CDR3 DNA is TGTGCCAGCAGTTTAACCGGGGTCGTCACTGAAGCTTTCTTT. Translation: CASSLTGVVTEAFF.

This clonotype was detected many times. The library was prepared for alpha chains; this beta chain is a stray read, so its frequency means little. CDR3 residues: CASSSHSGGVQETQYF. CDR3 DNA: TGTGCCAGCAGCTCACATAGCGGGGGGGTACAAGAGACCCAGTACTTC. The V and J genes are TRBV7-2 and TRBJ2-5, with 11 bases aligning to TRBD2. The germline gives CDR1 SGHTA, CDR2 FQGNSA. J was trimmed by 2 bases and V by 4 bases; bases with no gene match: 6. This CDR3 comprises 16 residues. Combining the CDR3 with reference TRBV7-2 and TRBJ2-5 gives the whole variable domain GAGVSQSPSNKVTEKGKDVELRCDPISGHTALYWYRQSLGQGLEFLIYFQGNSAPDKSGLPSDRFSAERTGGSVSTLTIQRTQQEDSAVYLCASSSHSGGVQETQYFGPGTRLLVL.

Remarks on this clonotype: As an off-target read in a library built for alpha chains, this beta chain has a frequency of little significance. This chain's CDR3 is CSAMRMRGWNNYGYTF. CDR3 DNA: TGCAGTGCTATGAGGATGAGAGGCTGGAATAACTATGGCTACACCTTC. This sequence joins TRBV20-1 and TRBJ1-2; D gene ambiguous. With 4 bases removed from V and 1 base from J, the gap between germline ends came to 19 bases. This CDR3 spans 16 amino acids. Germline V gene sequence: CDR1 DFQATT, CDR2 SNEGSKA (reference sequence).

This clonotype is deemed medium-sized. The library was designed around alpha chains, so this beta chain is a stray read whose abundance carries little weight. V gene TRBV15 combines with J gene TRBJ2-6; D is unresolved. From germline, CDR1 is LNHNV and CDR2 YYDKDF (reference sequence). The ends were cut back, 3 bases at V and 0 bases at J, with 6 bases in the middle. This CDR3 is built from 15 residues. DNA for the CDR3: TGTGCCACCAGCAGTGCCCCCTCTGGGGCCAACGTCCTGACTTTC. It yields the protein CATSSAPSGANVLTF.

On this clonotype itself: A library made for alpha chains picked up this beta chain off target, so its size means little. This sequence joins TRBV10-3 and TRBJ2-6; no reliable D call. CDR3 length: 14 amino acids. Trimming shortened V by 11 bases and J by 2 bases, and 13 bases separated the two germline ends. Germline V gene data show CDR1 as ENHRY and CDR2 as SYGVKD. CDR3 nucleotide sequence: TGTGCCCACACCAAAAACCCTGGGGCCAACGTCCTGACTTTC. This codes for CAHTKNPGANVLTF.

Ten or more counts support this clonotype. Since the library was made to target alpha chains, this beta chain is a stray read and its abundance is not meaningful. The gene calls are TRBV5-5 and TRBJ1-1; the D gene is possibly TRBD1 (6 bases). V was trimmed by 4 bases and J by 0 bases, leaving 10 bases between them. This CDR3 comprises 14 residues. CDR1 SGHKS and CDR2 YYEKEE come from the germline V gene (reference sequence). The CDR3 sequence: CASSKTGMNTEAFF. Here the CDR3 DNA reads TGTGCCAGCAGCAAGACAGGTATGAACACTGAAGCTTTCTTT.